This T cell receptor (beta chain) originates from a study of blood T cell repertoires in COVID-19. Overall study context: Sites across the United States, Italy and Spain contributed samples from acute and convalescent COVID-19. Sample material is recorded as cDNA or gDNA derived from T cells, B-cell-depleted T cells, or PBMCs.

The CDR3 has 13 residues. V lost 5 bases, J lost 2 bases, and 10 bases lay in between. Germline lookup yields CDR1 SGHTA and CDR2 FQGNSA. Original handling: Amplified reference gene primers provided the basis for estimating nucleated cell counts. Profiling relied on immunoSEQ multiplex PCR, and the TCRdb table lists in-frame clones only, not all of them. The V and J calls and clone size were taken over from that table, and D and trimming were inferred from the DNA. The profile shows about 140,000 clones, 80% of them singletons. The sequencing sample was made of peripheral blood. The chain joins TRBV7-2 to TRBJ2-7; perhaps TRBD2 as D (5 bases). The receptor was isolated from a man aged 70 or older who had recovered from COVID-19. CDR3 nucleotides: TGTGCCAGCAGCACCGGGATACCCTACGAGCAGTACTTC. Its protein is CASSTGIPYEQYF.